Following are 21 T cell receptor beta chains from one sample sequenced in a study of PD-1 blockade in classical Hodgkin lymphoma. Clones were read by immunoSEQ multiplex PCR, and TCRdb kept only the in-frame ones, dropping some. The repertoire holds roughly 100,000 clones, with more than 85% as singletons. Patients all relapsed after autologous stem cell transplantation, and there was variation in brentuximab vedotin exposure. The material sequenced was peripheral blood mononuclear cells (PBMCs), taken before the second cycle of nivolumab. The receptors stem from a human donor with classical Hodgkin lymphoma.

This chain joins TRBV5-1 and TRBJ1-2; weak D call: TRBD1 (5 bases). The germline CDR1 and CDR2 sequences are SGHRS and YFSETQ. CDR3 length: 14 amino acids. The V and J ends lost 4 bases and 4 bases respectively, with 14 bases between them. The CDR3: CASSTWGEVYGYTF. The DNA for the CDR3 is TGCGCCAGCAGCACCTGGGGGGAGGTCTATGGCTACACCTTC.

The genes are TRBV2 and TRBJ1-5; tentative D call: TRBD1 (5 bases). The germline V gene encodes CDR1 SNHLY and CDR2 FYNNEI. CDR3 length: 15 amino acids. The V gene lost 4 bases and the J gene lost 0 bases, with 10 bases spanning the gap. The CDR3 region is CASSGGGYSNQPQHF. The CDR3 DNA sequence: TGTGCCAGCAGTGGTGGGGGATATAGCAATCAGCCCCAGCATTTT.

V usage is TRBV6-1 and J usage is TRBJ2-7; no clear D. Germline V lookup: CDR1 MNHNS, CDR2 SASEGT. The CDR3 contains 13 residues. The germline V and J ends were trimmed by 5 bases and 4 bases, with 12 bases remaining between them. The DNA for the CDR3 is TGTGCCAGCAGTCAAAGGTGGGATTACGAGCAGTACTTC. Translation gives CASSQRWDYEQYF.

The chain links TRBV10-3 to TRBJ1-2; 9 nucleotides line up with TRBD1. The J segment lost 4 bases and the V segment lost 0 bases, leaving 3 bases of the junction unmatched. The CDR3 consists of 15 residues. Germline values: CDR1 ENHRY, CDR2 SYGVKD. CDR3 DNA sequence: TGTGCCATCAGTGAGTCGGGACAGGGACTCTATGGCTACACCTTC. Encoded protein: CAISESGQGLYGYTF.

This rearrangement joins TRBV4-3 to TRBJ2-1, with D hard to call. CDR3 size: 14 residues. V lost 1 base and J 7 bases, leaving 11 bases between the germline ends. The germline gives CDR1 LGHNA, CDR2 YSLEER. CDR3 region: CASSQAVLVNEQFF. CDR3 coding DNA: TGCGCCAGCAGCCAAGCCGTTCTAGTAAATGAGCAGTTCTTC.

This clone was detected a few times. This chain joins TRBV7-9 and TRBJ2-6, with TRBD1 matching 8 bases. V was pared by 5 bases and J by 2 bases, with 8 bases of the junction left unmatched. Germline loops: CDR1 SEHNR, CDR2 FQNEAQ (reference sequence). This CDR3 is 17 amino acids long. The CDR3 coding sequence is TGTGCCAGCAGCACCCTGACAGGGGTCCCTGGGGCCAACGTCCTGACTTTC. Residues: CASSTLTGVPGANVLTF.

The gene calls are TRBV6-1 and TRBJ2-7; D gene uncertain. This CDR3 contains 13 residues. V was trimmed by 4 bases and J by 4 bases, leaving 11 bases between them. The germline V gene encodes CDR1 MNHNS and CDR2 SASEGT. CDR3: CASSGTAGYEQYF. For the CDR3, the DNA is TGTGCCAGCAGTGGGACGGCTGGTTACGAGCAGTACTTC.

This clone appeared once. This chain connects TRBV5-4 to TRBJ2-2; the D is unclear. V gave up 0 bases and J gave up 3 bases, with 3 bases separating them. This CDR3 spans 13 amino acids. Germline V gene lookup returns CDR1 SGHNT and CDR2 YYREEE (reference sequence). This chain's CDR3 is CASSLGDTGELFF. The CDR3 DNA sequence: TGTGCCAGCAGCTTGGGGGACACCGGGGAGCTGTTTTTT.

The chain recombines TRBV28 with TRBJ1-1, with D maybe TRBD1 (5 bases). The CDR3 spans 13 residues. The V end was cut by 6 bases, the J end by 4 bases, with 12 bases between. Per germline, CDR1 MDHEN and CDR2 SYDVKM. The CDR3 reads CASRGVPSTEAFF. CDR3 nucleotide sequence: TGTGCCAGCAGGGGGGTGCCGAGCACTGAAGCTTTCTTT. Using reference TRBV28 and TRBJ1-1 for the parts outside the CDR3, the full variable domain is DVKVTQSSRYLVKRTGEKVFLECVQDMDHENMFWYRQDPGLGLRLIYFSYDVKMKEKGDIPEGYSVSREKKERFSLILESASTNQTSMYLCASRGVPSTEAFFGQGTRLTVV.

The J gene is TRBJ1-5, the V gene TRBV7-2; possibly TRBD1 for D (5 bases). This CDR3 is built from 15 residues. V lost 1 base and J 6 bases, leaving 13 bases between the germline ends. The V gene's germline CDR1 is SGHTA and CDR2 FQGNSA. The CDR3 DNA reads as TGTGCCAGCAGCTTAGACCGAAGGGGCACTCAGCCCCAGCATTTT. Translated: CASSLDRRGTQPQHF.

V is TRBV11-3 and J is TRBJ1-1, with a possible D match to TRBD1 (5 bases). The CDR3 is 13 amino acids. From germline, CDR1 is SGHNT and CDR2 YENEEA. Trimming took 5 bases from V and 0 from J, leaving 7 bases between them. CDR3 sequence: CASSGGVNTEAFF. CDR3 sequence (DNA): TGTGCCAGCAGCGGAGGGGTGAACACTGAAGCTTTCTTT.

This sequence joins TRBV15 and TRBJ1-2, with unresolved D. Trimming removed 1 base at V and 5 bases at J, with 8 bases between. The CDR3 has 13 amino acids. Germline lookup yields CDR1 LNHNV and CDR2 YYDKDF (reference sequence). In DNA form, the CDR3 reads TGTGCCACCAGCAGAGGGGATGATTATGGCTACACCTTC. As protein: CATSRGDDYGYTF.

The V gene is TRBV2, the J gene TRBJ2-3; D unresolved. V was trimmed by 6 bases and J by 2 bases, leaving 9 bases between them. This CDR3 has 13 amino acids. The germline V gene encodes CDR1 SNHLY and CDR2 FYNNEI. CDR3 sequence: CASRAIYTDTQYF. CDR3 sequence (DNA): TGTGCCAGCAGGGCCATCTACACAGATACGCAGTATTTT.

Comment on this clone: Its ends do not fully match the called genes, so a read error is possible. DNA of the CDR3: TGCGCCAGCAACTTGATTTACACGAACACTGAAGCTTTCTTT. Translating gives CASNLIYTNTEAFF. The rearrangement uses TRBV5-1 and TRBJ1-1; D gene unclear. There are 14 residues in the CDR3. Germline V gene lookup returns CDR1 SGHRS and CDR2 YFSETQ.

This clone was seen a single time. The chain carries TRBV28 and TRBJ1-2; 9 positions agree with TRBD1. The CDR3 runs to 15 residues. V shed 2 bases, J shed 8 bases, and the junction held 9 bases outside the gene matches. Germline-derived CDR1 and CDR2 are MDHEN and SYDVKM. The DNA of the CDR3 is TGTGCCAGCAGTTTAGCGACAGGGGGTATGCGCGGCTACACCTTC. The encoded protein is CASSLATGGMRGYTF.

This clone was observed a handful of times. The rearrangement uses TRBV14 and TRBJ1-3; D call uncertain. There are 14 residues in the CDR3. Germline CDR1 and CDR2: SGHDN and FVKESK. Trimming removed 2 bases from V and 3 bases from J, with 8 bases in between. CDR3 in amino acids: CASSQRLDGNTIYF. The CDR3 nucleotides read TGTGCCAGCAGCCAAAGACTTGATGGAAACACCATATATTTT. The full variable domain, rest sourced from reference TRBV14 and TRBJ1-3, is EAGVTQFPSHSVIEKGQTVTLRCDPISGHDNLYWYRRVMGKEIKFLLHFVKESKQDESGMPNNRFLAERTGGTYSTLKVQPAELEDSGVYFCASSQRLDGNTIYFGEGSWLTVV.

The chain joins TRBV28 to TRBJ1-2; D is unclear. The CDR3 covers 12 residues. Trimming removed 7 bases from V and 4 bases from J, with 10 bases in between. The germline gives CDR1 MDHEN, CDR2 SYDVKM. As DNA, the CDR3 is TGTGCCAGCACCCTATGGGGCTATGGCTACACCTTC. It specifies CASTLWGYGYTF.

V usage is TRBV7-2 and J usage is TRBJ1-2, with D unclear. Germline-derived CDR1 and CDR2 are SGHTA and FQGNSA. V lost 1 base to trimming and J lost 4 bases, with 13 bases between them. This CDR3 contains 15 residues. The CDR3 reads CASSLESQIFYGYTF. The CDR3 DNA is TGTGCCAGCAGCTTAGAATCGCAGATATTCTATGGCTACACCTTC.

The gene calls are TRBV18 and TRBJ1-6, with D perhaps TRBD1 (6 bases). Germline loops: CDR1 KGHSH, CDR2 LQKENI. This CDR3 is built from 16 residues. V was pared by 3 bases and J by 5 bases, with 14 bases between. CDR3 bases: TGTGCCAGCTCACCGGGCGGGGGGCCACATAATTCACCCCTCCACTTT. This sequence encodes CASSPGGGPHNSPLHF.

The V and J genes are TRBV5-1 and TRBJ2-7, with 11 bases matching TRBD1. The CDR3 covers 15 residues. J gave up 1 base and V 4 bases, and 4 bases lay outside the gene matches. From germline, CDR1 is SGHRS and CDR2 YFSETQ. CDR3 in DNA: TGCGCCAGCAGCAACGGACAGGGGGCTTCCTACGAGCAGTACTTC. Residues: CASSNGQGASYEQYF.

This chain links TRBV27 with TRBJ2-7; a weak D match, TRBD2 (5 bases). Trimming took off 6 bases at V and 7 bases at J, with 13 bases between the two ends. CDR1 MNHEY and CDR2 SMNVEV come from the germline V gene (reference sequence). The CDR3 length is 12 residues. CDR3 DNA: TGTGCCAGCAGGCTTAGGACGGGAGAGCAGTACTTC. Its protein is CASRLRTGEQYF.